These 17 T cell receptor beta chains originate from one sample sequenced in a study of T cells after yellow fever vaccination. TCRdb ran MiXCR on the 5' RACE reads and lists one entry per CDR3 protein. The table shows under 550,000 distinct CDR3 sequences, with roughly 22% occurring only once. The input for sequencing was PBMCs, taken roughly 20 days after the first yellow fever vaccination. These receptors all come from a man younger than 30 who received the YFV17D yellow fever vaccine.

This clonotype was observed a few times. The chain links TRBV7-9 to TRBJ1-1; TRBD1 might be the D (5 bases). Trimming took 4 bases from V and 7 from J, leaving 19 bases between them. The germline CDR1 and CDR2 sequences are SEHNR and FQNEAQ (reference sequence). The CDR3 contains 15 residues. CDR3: CASSSGTGDLGEAFF. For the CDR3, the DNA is TGTGCCAGCAGCTCTGGGACGGGGGACCTTGGTGAAGCTTTCTTT.

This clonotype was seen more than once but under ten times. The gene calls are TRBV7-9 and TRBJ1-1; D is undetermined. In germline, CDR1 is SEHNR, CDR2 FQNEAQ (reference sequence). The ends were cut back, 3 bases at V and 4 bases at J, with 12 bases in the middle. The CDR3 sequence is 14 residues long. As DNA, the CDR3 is TGTGCCAGCAGCTTTTATTCAACGGGCACTGAAGCTTTCTTT. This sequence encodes CASSFYSTGTEAFF.

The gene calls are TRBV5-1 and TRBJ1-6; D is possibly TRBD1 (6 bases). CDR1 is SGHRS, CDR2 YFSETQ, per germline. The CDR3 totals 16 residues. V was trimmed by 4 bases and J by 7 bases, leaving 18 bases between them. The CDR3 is CASSISQGRGNSPLHF. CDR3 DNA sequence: TGCGCCAGCAGCATTAGTCAGGGGCGAGGAAATTCACCCCTCCACTTT.

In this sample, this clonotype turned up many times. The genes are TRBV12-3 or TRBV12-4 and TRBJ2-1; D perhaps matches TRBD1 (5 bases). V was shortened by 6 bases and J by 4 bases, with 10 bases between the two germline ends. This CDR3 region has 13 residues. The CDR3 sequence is CASSTDSYNEQFF. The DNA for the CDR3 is TGTGCCAGCAGCACAGACAGTTACAATGAGCAGTTCTTC.

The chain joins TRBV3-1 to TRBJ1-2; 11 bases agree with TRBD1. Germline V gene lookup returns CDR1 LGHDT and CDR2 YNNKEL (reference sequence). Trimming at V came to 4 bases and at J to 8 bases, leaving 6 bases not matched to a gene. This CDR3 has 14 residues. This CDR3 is CASSLRDRGEGYTF. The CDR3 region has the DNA TGTGCCAGCAGCCTTCGGGACAGGGGGGAAGGCTACACCTTC.

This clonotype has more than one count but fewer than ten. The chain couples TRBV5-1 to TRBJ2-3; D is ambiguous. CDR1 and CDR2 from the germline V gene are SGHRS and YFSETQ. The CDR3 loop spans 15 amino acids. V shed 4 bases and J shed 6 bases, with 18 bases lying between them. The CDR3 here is CASSPDPSFSDTQYF. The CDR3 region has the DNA TGCGCCAGCAGCCCGGACCCGTCTTTTAGCGATACGCAGTATTTT.

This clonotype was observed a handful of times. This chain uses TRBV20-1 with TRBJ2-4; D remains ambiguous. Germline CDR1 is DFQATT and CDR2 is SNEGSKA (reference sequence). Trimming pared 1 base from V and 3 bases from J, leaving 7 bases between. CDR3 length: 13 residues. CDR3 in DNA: TGCAGTGCTAGAGGTCGTGGCAAAAACATTCAGTACTTC. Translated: CSARGRGKNIQYF.

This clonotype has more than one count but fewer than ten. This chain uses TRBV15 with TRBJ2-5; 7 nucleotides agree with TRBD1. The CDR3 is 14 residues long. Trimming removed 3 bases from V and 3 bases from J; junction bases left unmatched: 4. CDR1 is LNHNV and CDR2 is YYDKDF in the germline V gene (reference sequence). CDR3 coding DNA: TGTGCCACCAGCAGGGTGGACAGGAAAGAGACCCAGTACTTC. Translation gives CATSRVDRKETQYF. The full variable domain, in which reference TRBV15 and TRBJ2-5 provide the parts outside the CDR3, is DAMVIQNPRYQVTQFGKPVTLSCSQTLNHNVMYWYQQKSSQAPKLLFHYYDKDFNNEADTPDNFQSRRPNTSFCFLDIRSPGLGDTAMYLCATSRVDRKETQYFGPGTRLLVL.

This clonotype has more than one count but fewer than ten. The DNA of the CDR3 is TGTGCCAGCAGCCATGGGGGGGGGCAATACAATGAGCAGTTCTTC. Amino acids: CASSHGGGQYNEQFF. The chain links TRBV7-3 to TRBJ2-1, with D possibly being TRBD2 (7 bases). V was pared by 5 bases and J by 4 bases, with 15 bases between. The CDR3 length is 15 residues. Germline V gives CDR1 SGHTA, CDR2 FQGTGA.

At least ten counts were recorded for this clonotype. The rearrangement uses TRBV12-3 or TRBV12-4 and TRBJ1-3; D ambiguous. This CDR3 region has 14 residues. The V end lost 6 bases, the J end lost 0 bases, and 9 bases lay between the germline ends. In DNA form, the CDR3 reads TGTGCCAGCAGGGACTGGAGCTCTGGAAACACCATATATTTT. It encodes CASRDWSSGNTIYF.

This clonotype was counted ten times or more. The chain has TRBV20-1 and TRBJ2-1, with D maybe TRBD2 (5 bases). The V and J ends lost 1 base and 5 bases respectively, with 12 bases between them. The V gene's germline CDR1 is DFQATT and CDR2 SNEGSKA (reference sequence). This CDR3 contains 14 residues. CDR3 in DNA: TGCAGTGCTAGAGGATTGCGGGCTAACAATGAGCAGTTCTTC. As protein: CSARGLRANNEQFF.

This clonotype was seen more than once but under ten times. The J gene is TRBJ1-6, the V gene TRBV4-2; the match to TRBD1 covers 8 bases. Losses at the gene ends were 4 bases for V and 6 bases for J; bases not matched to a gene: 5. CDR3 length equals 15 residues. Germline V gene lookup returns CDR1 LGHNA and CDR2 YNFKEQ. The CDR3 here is CASSLIDRGNSPLHF. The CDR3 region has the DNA TGTGCCAGCAGCCTTATCGACAGGGGTAATTCACCCCTCCACTTT.

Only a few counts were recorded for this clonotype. DNA of the CDR3: TGTGCCACCAGCAGAATAGCGGGGGGGCCGGATGAGCAGTTCTTC. This translates into CATSRIAGGPDEQFF. This chain uses TRBV15 with TRBJ2-1; 11 bases are shared with TRBD2. There are 15 residues in the CDR3. V shed 2 bases and J 8 bases; nucleotides not matched to a gene: 5. Germline CDR1 is LNHNV and CDR2 is YYDKDF (reference sequence).

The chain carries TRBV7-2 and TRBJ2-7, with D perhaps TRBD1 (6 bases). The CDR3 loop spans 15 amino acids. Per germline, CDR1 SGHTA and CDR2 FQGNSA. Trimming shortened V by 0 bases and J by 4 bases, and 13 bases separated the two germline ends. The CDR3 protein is CASSLAGTTIYEQYV. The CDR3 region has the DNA TGTGCCAGCAGCTTAGCCGGGACAACAATTTACGAGCAGTACGTC.

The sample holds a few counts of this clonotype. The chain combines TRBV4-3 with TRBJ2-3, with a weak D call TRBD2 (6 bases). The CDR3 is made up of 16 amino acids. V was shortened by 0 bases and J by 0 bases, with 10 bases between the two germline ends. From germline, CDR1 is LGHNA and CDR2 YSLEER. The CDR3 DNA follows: TGCGCCAGCAGCCAAGATTGGCGGGGTAGCACAGATACGCAGTATTTT. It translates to CASSQDWRGSTDTQYF.

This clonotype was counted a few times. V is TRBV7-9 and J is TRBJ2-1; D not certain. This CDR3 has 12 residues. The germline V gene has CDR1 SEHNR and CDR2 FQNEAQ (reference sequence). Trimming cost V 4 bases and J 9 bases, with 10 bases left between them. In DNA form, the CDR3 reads TGTGCCAGCAGCTCGTTCTCGGGTGAGCAGTTCTTC. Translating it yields CASSSFSGEQFF. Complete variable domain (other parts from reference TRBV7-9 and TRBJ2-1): DTGVSQNPRHKITKRGQNVTFRCDPISEHNRLYWYRQTLGQGPEFLTYFQNEAQLEKSRLLSDRFSAERPKGSFSTLEIQRTEQGDSAMYLCASSSFSGEQFFGPGTRLTVL.

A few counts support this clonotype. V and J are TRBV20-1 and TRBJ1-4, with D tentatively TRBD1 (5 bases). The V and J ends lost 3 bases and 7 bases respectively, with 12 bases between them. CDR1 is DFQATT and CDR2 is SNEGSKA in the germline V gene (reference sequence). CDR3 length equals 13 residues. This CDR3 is CSASRDVGEKLFF. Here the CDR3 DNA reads TGCAGTGCTAGCCGGGACGTAGGTGAAAAACTGTTTTTT.